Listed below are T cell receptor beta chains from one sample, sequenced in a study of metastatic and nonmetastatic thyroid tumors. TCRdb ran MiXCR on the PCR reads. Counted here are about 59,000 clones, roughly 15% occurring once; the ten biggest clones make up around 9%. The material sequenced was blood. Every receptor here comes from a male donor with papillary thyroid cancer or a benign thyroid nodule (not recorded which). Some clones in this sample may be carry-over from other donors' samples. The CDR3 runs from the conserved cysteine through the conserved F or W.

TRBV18 CASSPSAPGGARGATEAFF
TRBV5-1 CASRPSGLAGGSSYNEQFF
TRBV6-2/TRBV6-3 CASRSPGQGRNEQFF
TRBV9 CASSASHRGGEQYF
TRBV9 CASSVGTGTSGELFF
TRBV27 CASSQGSFREPNTVELFF
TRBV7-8 CASSSRSGSPSTDTQYF
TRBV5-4 CASSLGLAGNYNEQFF
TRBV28 CASSFGLLGGELFF
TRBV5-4 CASGLATWANVLTF
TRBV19 CASIGGPGDTEAFF
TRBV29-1 CSAPGPLGGELFF
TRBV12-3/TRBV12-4 CASSLARRLGLIYGYNF
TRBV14 CASSPYSGEANEKLFF
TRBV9 CASSLRDASGSYNSPLHF
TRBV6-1 CASSDIAAGFQPQHF
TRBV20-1 CSFQGSPF
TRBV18 CASSTGLENIQYF
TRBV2 CASRGQRNTGELFF
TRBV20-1 CSAWGLASTDTQYF
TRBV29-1 CSVRQGSEAFF
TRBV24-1 CATSDFGQGQYF
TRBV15 CATSRGGSSWYSNQPQHF
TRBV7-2 CASSPGDSSSYEQYF
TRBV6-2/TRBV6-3 CASPPGRAGVTNTGDLFF
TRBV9 CASSVPMEGTSGGAPAGELFF
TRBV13 CASSRLAVGGETQYF
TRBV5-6 CASSLTGVNYGYTF
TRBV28 CASSFTVGQGVGENTEAFF
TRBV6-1 CASSEPTGGIETQYF
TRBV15 CATSSAPDSLTNYGYTF
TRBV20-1 CSAHRSGTGVGYTF
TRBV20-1 CSVPGLAGGPDTQYF
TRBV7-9 CAKQAMETSGNTIYF
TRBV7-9 CASSLVATGQETQYF
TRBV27 CASSFQGAPGELFF
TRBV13 CASSTKGGDRASYEQYF
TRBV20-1 CSARERGMLGYTF
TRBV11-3 CASTPPGYNEQFF
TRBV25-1 CACQGGTSTDTQYF
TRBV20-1 CSATGVGKVETQYF
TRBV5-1 CASSLAPSRGDYNEQFF
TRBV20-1 CSAYPPGLTYEQYF
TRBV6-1 CASSPQTWGGHEKLFF
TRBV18 CASSQKGGGDYGYTF
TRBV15 CATSRAGTRSGNTIYF
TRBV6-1 CASTRGETYNEQFF
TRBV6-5 CASSYLGLGGAPEAFF
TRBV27 CASRPGLRKDNQQFF
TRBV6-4 CASSDPRGQQPPYSNQPQHF
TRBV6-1 CASSTWGATETFF
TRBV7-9 CASSLRGAAEKLFF
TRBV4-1 CASSQVGGNTEAFF
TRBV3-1 CASSREGSYNSPLHF
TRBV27 CASKIAGGNTGELFF